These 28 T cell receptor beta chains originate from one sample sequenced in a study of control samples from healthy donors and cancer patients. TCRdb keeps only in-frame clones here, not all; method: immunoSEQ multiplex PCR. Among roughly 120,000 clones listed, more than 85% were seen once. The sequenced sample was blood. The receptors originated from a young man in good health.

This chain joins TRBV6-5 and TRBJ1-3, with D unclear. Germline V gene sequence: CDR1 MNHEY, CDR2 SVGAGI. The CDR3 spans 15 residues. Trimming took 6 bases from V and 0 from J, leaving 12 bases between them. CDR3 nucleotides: TGTGCCAGCAGACGGACTGCCAGCTCTGGAAACACCATATATTTT. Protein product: CASRRTASSGNTIYF.

Here the CDR3 DNA reads TGTGCCACCAGTATGGGCAATCAGCCCCAGCATTTT. This codes for CATSMGNQPQHF. V and J are TRBV24-1 and TRBJ1-5; no reliable D call. CDR1 and CDR2 from the germline V gene are KGHDR and SFDVKD. This CDR3 has 12 amino acids. V shed 6 bases and J shed 2 bases, with 4 bases lying between them.

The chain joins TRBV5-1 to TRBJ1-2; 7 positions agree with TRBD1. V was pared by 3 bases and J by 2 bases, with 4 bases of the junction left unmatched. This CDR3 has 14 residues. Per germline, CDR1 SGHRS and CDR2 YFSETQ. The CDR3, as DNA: TGCGCCAGCAGCTCTACGACAGGGAACTATGGCTACACCTTC. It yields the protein CASSSTTGNYGYTF. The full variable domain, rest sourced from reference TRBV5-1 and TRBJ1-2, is KAGVTQTPRYLIKTRGQQVTLSCSPISGHRSVSWYQQTPGQGLQFLFEYFSETQRNKGNFPGRFSGRQFSNSRSEMNVSTLELGDSALYLCASSSTTGNYGYTFGSGTRLTVV.

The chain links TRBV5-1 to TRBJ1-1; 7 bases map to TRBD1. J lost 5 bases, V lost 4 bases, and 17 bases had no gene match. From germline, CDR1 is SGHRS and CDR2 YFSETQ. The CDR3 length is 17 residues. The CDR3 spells CASSLYGQADGGTEAFF. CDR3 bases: TGCGCCAGCAGCCTTTACGGACAGGCCGACGGAGGGACTGAAGCTTTCTTT.

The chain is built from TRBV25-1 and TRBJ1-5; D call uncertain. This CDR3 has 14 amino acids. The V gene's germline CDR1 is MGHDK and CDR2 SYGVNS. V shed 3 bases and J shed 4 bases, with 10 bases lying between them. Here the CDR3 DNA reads TGTGCCAGCAGTGATGTCCAGCTGAATCAGCCCCAGCATTTT. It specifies CASSDVQLNQPQHF. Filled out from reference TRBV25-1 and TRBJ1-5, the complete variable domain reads EADIYQTPRYLVIGTGKKITLECSQTMGHDKMYWYQQDPGMELHLIHYSYGVNSTEKGDLSSESTVSRIRTEHFPLTLESARPSHTSQYLCASSDVQLNQPQHFGDGTRLSIL.

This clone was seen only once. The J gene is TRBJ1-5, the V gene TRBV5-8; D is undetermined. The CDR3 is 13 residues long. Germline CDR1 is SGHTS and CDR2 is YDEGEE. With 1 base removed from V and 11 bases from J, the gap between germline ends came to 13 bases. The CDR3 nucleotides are TGTGCCAGCAGCTTGACACGACAAGGAGCCCAGCATTTT. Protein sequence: CASSLTRQGAQHF. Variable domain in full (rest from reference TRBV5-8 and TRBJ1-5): EAGVTQSPTHLIKTRGQQATLRCSPISGHTSVYWYQQALGLGLQFLLWYDEGEERNRGNFPPRFSGRQFPNYSSELNVNALELEDSALYLCASSLTRQGAQHFGDGTRLSIL.

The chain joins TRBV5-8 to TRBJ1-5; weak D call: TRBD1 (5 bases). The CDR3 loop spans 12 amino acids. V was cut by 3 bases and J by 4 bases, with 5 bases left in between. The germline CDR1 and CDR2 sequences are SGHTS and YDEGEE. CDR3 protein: CASSWGNQPQHF. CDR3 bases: TGTGCCAGCAGCTGGGGGAATCAGCCCCAGCATTTT. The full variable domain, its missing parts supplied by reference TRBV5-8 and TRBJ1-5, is EAGVTQSPTHLIKTRGQQATLRCSPISGHTSVYWYQQALGLGLQFLLWYDEGEERNRGNFPPRFSGRQFPNYSSELNVNALELEDSALYLCASSWGNQPQHFGDGTRLSIL.

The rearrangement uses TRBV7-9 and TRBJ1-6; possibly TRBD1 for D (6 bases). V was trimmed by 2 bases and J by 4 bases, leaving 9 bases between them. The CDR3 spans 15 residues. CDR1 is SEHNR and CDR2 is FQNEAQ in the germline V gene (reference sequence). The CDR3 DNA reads TGTGCCAGCAGCTTAACAGGGTTGTATAATTCACCCCTCCACTTT. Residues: CASSLTGLYNSPLHF.

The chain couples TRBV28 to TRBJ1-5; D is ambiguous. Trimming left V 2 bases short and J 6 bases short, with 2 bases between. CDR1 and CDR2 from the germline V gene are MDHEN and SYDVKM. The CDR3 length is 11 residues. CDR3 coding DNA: TGTGCCAGCAGTTTACGTCAGCCCCAGCATTTT. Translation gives CASSLRQPQHF.

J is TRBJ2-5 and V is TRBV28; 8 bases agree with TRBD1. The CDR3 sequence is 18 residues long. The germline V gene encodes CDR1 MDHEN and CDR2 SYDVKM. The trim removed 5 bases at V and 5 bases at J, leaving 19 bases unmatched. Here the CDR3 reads CASSTPGTGSVMEETQYF. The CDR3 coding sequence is TGTGCCAGCAGTACCCCCGGGACAGGCAGCGTAATGGAGGAGACCCAGTACTTC.

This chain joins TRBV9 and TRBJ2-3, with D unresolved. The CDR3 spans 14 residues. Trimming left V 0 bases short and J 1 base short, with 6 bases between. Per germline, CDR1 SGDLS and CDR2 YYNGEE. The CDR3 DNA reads TGTGCCAGCAGCGTAGGGGCAGGCACAGATACGCAGTATTTT. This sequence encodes CASSVGAGTDTQYF.

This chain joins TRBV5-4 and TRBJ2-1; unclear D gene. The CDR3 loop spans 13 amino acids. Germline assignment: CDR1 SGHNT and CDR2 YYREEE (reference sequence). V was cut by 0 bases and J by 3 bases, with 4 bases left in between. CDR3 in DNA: TGTGCCAGCAGCTTGGTAAGCTACAATGAGCAGTTCTTC. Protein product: CASSLVSYNEQFF.

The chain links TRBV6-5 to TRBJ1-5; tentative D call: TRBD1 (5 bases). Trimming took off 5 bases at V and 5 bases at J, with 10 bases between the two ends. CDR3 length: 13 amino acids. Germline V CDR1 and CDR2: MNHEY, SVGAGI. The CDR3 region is CASSLRDHQPQHF. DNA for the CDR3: TGTGCCAGCAGTCTCAGGGATCATCAGCCCCAGCATTTT.

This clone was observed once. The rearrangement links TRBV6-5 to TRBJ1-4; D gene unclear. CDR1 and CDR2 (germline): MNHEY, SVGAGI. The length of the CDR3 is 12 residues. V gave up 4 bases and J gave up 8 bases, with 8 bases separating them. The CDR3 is CASSSGREKLFF. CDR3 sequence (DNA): TGTGCCAGCAGTTCGGGGAGGGAAAAACTGTTTTTT.

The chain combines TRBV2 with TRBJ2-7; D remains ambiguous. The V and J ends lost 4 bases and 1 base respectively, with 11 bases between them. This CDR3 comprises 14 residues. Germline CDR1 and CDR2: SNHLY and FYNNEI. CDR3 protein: CASSGAGRSYEQYV. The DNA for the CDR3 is TGTGCCAGCAGTGGGGCAGGCCGATCCTACGAGCAGTACGTC.

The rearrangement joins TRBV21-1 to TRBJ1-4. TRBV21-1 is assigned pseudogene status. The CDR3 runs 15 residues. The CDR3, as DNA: TGTGCCAGCAGCACGGCAGACGCAACTAATGAAAAACTGTTTTTT. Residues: CASSTADATNEKLFF.

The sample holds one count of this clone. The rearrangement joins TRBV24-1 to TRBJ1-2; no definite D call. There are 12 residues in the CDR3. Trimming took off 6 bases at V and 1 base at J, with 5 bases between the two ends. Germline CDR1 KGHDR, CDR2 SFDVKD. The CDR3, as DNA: TGTGCCACCAGTAGGGATAACTATGGCTACACCTTC. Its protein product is CATSRDNYGYTF.

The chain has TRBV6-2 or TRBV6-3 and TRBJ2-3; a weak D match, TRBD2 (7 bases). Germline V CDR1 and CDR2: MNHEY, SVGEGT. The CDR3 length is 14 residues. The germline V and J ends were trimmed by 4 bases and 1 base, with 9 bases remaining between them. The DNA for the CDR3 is TGTGCCAGCAGTTTAGGGGGGGGCACAGATACGCAGTATTTT. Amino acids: CASSLGGGTDTQYF.

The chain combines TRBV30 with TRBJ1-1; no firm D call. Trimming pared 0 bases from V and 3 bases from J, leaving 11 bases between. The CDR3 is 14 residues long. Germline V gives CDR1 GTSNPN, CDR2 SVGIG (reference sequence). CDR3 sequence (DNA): TGTGCCTGGAGTGTCTGGGAGTTGGACACTGAAGCTTTCTTT. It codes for CAWSVWELDTEAFF.

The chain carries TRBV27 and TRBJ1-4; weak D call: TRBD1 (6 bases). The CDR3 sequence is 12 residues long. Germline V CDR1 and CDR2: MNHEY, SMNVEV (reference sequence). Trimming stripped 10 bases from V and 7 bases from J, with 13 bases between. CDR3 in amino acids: CATRGQSEKLFF. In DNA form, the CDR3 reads TGTGCCACGAGAGGACAGAGTGAAAAACTGTTTTTT.

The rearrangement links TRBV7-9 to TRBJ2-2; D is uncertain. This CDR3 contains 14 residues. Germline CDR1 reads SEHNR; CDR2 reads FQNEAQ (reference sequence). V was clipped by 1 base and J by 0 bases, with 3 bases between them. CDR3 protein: CASSLVANTGELFF. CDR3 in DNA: TGTGCCAGCAGCTTAGTCGCGAACACCGGGGAGCTGTTTTTT.

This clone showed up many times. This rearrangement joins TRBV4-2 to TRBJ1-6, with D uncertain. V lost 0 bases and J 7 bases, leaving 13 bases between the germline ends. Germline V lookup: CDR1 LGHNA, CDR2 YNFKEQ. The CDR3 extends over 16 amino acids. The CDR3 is CASSQDSDGQNSPLHF. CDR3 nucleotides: TGTGCCAGCAGCCAAGATAGCGACGGGCAGAATTCACCCCTCCACTTT.

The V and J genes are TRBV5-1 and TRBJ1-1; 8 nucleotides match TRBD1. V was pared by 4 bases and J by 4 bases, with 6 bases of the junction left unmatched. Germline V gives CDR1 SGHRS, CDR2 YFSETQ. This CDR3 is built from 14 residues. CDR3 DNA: TGCGCCAGCAGCATATCACAGGGGGGCACTGAAGCTTTCTTT. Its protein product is CASSISQGGTEAFF.

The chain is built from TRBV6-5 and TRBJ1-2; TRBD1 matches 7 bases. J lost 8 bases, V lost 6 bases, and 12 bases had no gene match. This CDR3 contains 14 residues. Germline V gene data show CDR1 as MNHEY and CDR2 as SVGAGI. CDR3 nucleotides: TGTGCCAGCAGACCGGGACAGATAAGTCGGGGCTACACCTTC. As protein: CASRPGQISRGYTF.

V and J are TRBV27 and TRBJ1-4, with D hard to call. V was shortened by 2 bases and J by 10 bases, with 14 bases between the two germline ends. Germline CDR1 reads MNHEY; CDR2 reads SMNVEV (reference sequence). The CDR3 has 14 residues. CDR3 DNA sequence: TGTGCCAGCAGTTTACGGGAGGGTTCTGGAAAACTGTTTTTT. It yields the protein CASSLREGSGKLFF. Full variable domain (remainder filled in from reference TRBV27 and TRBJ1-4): EAQVTQNPRYLITVTGKKLTVTCSQNMNHEYMSWYRQDPGLGLRQIYYSMNVEVTDKGDVPEGYKVSRKEKRNFPLILESPSPNQTSLYFCASSLREGSGKLFFGSGTQLSVL.

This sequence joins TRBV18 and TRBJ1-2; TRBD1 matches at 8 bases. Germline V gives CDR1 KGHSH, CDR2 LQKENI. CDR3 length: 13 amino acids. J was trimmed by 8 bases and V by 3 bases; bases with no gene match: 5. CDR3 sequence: CASSPTQGGGYTF. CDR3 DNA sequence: TGTGCCAGCTCACCCACACAGGGGGGAGGCTACACCTTC. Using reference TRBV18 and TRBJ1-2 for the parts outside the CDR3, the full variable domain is NAGVMQNPRHLVRRRGQEARLRCSPMKGHSHVYWYRQLPEEGLKFMVYLQKENIIDESGMPKERFSAEFPKEGPSILRIQQVVRGDSAAYFCASSPTQGGGYTFGSGTRLTVV.

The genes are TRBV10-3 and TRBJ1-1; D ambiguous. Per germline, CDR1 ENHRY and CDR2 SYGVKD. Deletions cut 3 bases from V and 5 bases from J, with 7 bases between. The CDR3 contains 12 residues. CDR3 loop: CAISERATEAFF. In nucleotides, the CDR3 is TGTGCCATCAGTGAACGGGCTACTGAAGCTTTCTTT.

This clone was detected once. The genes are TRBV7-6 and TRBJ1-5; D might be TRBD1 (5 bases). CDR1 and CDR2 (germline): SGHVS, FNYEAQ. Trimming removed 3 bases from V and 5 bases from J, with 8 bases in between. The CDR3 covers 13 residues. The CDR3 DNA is TGTGCCAGCAGCTTGACAGACTATCAGCCCCAGCATTTT. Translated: CASSLTDYQPQHF. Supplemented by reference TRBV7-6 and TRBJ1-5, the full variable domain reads GAGVSQSPRYKVTKRGQDVALRCDPISGHVSLYWYRQALGQGPEFLTYFNYEAQQDKSGLPNDRFSAERPEGSISTLTIQRTEQRDSAMYRCASSLTDYQPQHFGDGTRLSIL.